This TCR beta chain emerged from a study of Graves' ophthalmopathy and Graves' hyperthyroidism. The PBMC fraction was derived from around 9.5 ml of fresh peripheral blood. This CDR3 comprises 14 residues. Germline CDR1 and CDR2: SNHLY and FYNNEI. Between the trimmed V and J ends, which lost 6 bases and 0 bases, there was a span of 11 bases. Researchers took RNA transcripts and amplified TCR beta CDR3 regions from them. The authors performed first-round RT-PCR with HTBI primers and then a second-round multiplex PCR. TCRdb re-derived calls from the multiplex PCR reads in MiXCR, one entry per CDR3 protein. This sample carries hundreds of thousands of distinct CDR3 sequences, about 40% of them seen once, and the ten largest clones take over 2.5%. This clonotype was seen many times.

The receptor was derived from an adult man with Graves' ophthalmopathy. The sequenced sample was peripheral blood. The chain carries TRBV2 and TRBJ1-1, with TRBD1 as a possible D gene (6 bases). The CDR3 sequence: CASRRDRMNTEAFF. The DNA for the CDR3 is TGTGCCAGCAGAAGAGACAGGATGAACACTGAAGCTTTCTTT.